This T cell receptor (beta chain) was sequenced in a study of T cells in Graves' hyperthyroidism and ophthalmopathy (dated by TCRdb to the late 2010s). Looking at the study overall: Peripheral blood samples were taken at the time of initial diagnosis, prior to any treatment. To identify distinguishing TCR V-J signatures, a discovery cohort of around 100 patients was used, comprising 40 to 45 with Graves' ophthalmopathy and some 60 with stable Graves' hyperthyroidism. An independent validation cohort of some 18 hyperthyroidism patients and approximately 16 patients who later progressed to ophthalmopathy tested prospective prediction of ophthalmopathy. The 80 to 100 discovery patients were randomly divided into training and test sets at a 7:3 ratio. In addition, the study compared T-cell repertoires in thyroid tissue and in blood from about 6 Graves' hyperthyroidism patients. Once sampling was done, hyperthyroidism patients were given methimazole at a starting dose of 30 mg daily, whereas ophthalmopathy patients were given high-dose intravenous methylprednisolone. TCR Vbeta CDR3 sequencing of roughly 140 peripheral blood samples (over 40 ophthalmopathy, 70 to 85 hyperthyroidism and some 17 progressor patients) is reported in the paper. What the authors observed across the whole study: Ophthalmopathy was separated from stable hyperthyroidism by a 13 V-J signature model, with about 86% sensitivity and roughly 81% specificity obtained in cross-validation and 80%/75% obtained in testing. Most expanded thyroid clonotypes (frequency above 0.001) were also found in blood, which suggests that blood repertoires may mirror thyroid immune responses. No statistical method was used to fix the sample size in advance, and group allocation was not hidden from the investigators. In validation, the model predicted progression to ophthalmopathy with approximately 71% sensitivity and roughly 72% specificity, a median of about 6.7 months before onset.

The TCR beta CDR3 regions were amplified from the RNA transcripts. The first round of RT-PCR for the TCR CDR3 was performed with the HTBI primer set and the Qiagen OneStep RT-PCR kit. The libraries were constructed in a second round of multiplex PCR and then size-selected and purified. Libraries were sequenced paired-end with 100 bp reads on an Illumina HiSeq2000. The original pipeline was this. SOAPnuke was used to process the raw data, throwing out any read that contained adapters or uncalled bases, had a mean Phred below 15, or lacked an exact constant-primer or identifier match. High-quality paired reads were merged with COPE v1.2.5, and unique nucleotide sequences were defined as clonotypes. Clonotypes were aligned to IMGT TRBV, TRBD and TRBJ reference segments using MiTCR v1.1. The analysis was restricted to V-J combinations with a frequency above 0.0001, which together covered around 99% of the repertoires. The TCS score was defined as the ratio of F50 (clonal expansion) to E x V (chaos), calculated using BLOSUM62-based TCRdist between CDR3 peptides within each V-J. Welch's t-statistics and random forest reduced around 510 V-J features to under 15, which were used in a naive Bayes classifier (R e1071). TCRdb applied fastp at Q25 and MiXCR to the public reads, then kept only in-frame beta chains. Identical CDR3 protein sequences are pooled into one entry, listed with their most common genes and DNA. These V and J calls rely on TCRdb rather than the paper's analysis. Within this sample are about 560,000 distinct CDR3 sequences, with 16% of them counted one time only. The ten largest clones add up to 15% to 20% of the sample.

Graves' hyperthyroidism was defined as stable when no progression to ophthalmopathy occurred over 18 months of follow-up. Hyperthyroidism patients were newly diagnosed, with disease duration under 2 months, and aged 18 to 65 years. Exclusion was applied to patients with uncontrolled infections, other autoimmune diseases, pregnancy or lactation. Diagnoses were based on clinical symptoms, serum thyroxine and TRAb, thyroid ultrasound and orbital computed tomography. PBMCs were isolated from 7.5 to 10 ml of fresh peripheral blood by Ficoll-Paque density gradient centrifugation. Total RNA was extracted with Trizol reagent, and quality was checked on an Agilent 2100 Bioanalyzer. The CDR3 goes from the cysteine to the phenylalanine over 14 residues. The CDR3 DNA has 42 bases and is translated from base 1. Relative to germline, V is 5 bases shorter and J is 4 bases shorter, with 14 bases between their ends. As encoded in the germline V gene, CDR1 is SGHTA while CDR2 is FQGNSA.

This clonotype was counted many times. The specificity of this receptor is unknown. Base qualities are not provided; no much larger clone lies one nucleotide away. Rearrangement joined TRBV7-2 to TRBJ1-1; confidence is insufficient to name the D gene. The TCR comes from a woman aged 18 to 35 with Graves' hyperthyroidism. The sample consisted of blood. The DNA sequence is TGTGCCAGCAGCATCCCCAGATCCATCACTGAAGCTTTCTTT. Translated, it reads CASSIPRSITEAFF.